This T cell receptor (beta chain) came from a study of blood T cell repertoires in COVID-19. As for the study in general: Donors in the United States, Italy and Spain gave samples during acute or convalescent COVID-19. Sources were T cells, B-cell-depleted T cells, or PBMCs; the material itself was cDNA or gDNA.

Germline V gives CDR1 KGHDR, CDR2 SFDVKD. There are 15 residues in the CDR3. Trimming took off 3 bases at V and 2 bases at J, with 13 bases between the two ends. Per the authors' pipeline: Researchers report that nucleated cell counts were estimated from reference gene primer amplification. TCRdb keeps only in-frame clones here, not all; method: immunoSEQ multiplex PCR. V, J and clone size are those of that table, while D and trimming were read from the DNA. The table has around 200,000 clones, more than 70% seen once. This clone was seen a handful of times. Sequencing was done on a sample of peripheral blood. The origin of this receptor is a woman aged 50 to 60 with acute or convalescent COVID-19. This chain joins TRBV24-1 and TRBJ2-7; D gene ambiguous. CDR3 sequence (DNA): TGTGCCACCAGTGATCCACAATTGGCCCCCTACGAGCAGTACTTC. As protein: CATSDPQLAPYEQYF.